The next 15 T cell receptor beta chains were all read from a single sample in a study of blood T cell repertoires in COVID-19. Some clones are missing from TCRdb's copy, which holds only in-frame ones; the method was immunoSEQ multiplex PCR. Altogether roughly 220,000 clones are present, about three quarters being singletons, with the ten largest covering 5.5%. Source material: peripheral blood. The source of these receptors is a woman in her 70s with acute or convalescent COVID-19.

The chain employs TRBV11-2 and TRBJ2-7, with 8 bases lining up with TRBD2. The CDR3 extends over 15 amino acids. Germline loops: CDR1 SGHAT, CDR2 FQNNGV. Trimming cost V 3 bases and J 1 base; bases outside gene matches: 5. The CDR3 sequence: CASSLQAGGSYEQYF. CDR3 DNA: TGTGCCAGCAGCTTGCAGGCGGGAGGTTCCTACGAGCAGTACTTC. The full variable domain, with the rest looked up from reference TRBV11-2 and TRBJ2-7, is EAGVAQSPRYKIIEKRQSVAFWCNPISGHATLYWYQQILGQGPKLLIQFQNNGVVDDSQLPKDRFSAERLKGVDSTLKIQPAKLEDSAVYLCASSLQAGGSYEQYFGPGTRLTVT.

This clone was detected ten times or more. J is TRBJ2-1 and V is TRBV27, with unresolved D. The CDR3 has 12 amino acids. CDR1 and CDR2 from the germline V gene are MNHEY and SMNVEV (reference sequence). The V end lost 5 bases, the J end lost 4 bases, and 6 bases lay between the germline ends. In DNA, the CDR3 is TGTGCCAGCAGTGCCGGGTACAATGAGCAGTTCTTC. Its protein product is CASSAGYNEQFF.

In this sample, this clone turned up once. V is TRBV5-4 and J is TRBJ1-2; D uncertain. Trimming left V 4 bases short and J 3 bases short, with 7 bases between. This CDR3 is 12 amino acids long. Per germline, CDR1 SGHNT and CDR2 YYREEE (reference sequence). CDR3: CASSLSYYGYTF. The CDR3 bases are TGTGCCAGCAGCCTTTCCTACTATGGCTACACCTTC.

The chain employs TRBV4-1 and TRBJ2-1, with a weak D call TRBD1 (6 bases). V was shortened by 0 bases and J by 1 base, with 13 bases between the two germline ends. In germline, CDR1 is MGHRA, CDR2 YSYEKL. The CDR3 sequence is 17 residues long. CDR3 residues: CASSQERDKLSYNEQFF. CDR3 DNA sequence: TGCGCCAGCAGCCAAGAACGGGACAAACTATCCTACAATGAGCAGTTCTTC.

This chain uses TRBV2 with TRBJ1-4; no clear D. This CDR3 has 14 residues. The V end was cut by 6 bases, the J end by 0 bases, with 8 bases between. Germline values: CDR1 SNHLY, CDR2 FYNNEI. The CDR3 nucleotides read TGTGCCAGCAGCCGGGAGGCAACTAATGAAAAACTGTTTTTT. Its protein product is CASSREATNEKLFF.

V gene TRBV19 combines with J gene TRBJ1-1; D unclear. The CDR3 runs 12 residues. V lost 2 bases and J lost 4, with 5 bases in between. Germline CDR1 reads LNHDA; CDR2 reads SQIVND (reference sequence). This CDR3 is CASSIRSTEAFF. The CDR3 DNA sequence: TGTGCCAGTAGTATACGGTCCACTGAAGCTTTCTTT.

The chain is built from TRBV20-1 and TRBJ1-5, with D possibly TRBD1 on 6 matching bases. Deletions cut 3 bases from V and 2 bases from J, with 11 bases between. The CDR3 covers 14 residues. The germline V gene has CDR1 DFQATT and CDR2 SNEGSKA (reference sequence). CDR3 residues: CSASPGVGNQPQHF. The CDR3 DNA sequence: TGCAGTGCTAGTCCAGGGGTAGGCAATCAGCCCCAGCATTTT.

This clone was found a few times. This chain links TRBV28 with TRBJ1-5, with TRBD1 identical over 8 bases. V trimming: 5 bases; J trimming: 2 bases; junction bases outside the gene matches: 8. In germline, CDR1 is MDHEN, CDR2 SYDVKM. This CDR3 region has 16 residues. DNA of the CDR3: TGTGCCAGCAGTCCCCCTCGACAGGGGCGCAATCAGCCCCAGCATTTT. Translated, it gives CASSPPRQGRNQPQHF. Full variable domain (rest looked up from reference TRBV28 and TRBJ1-5): DVKVTQSSRYLVKRTGEKVFLECVQDMDHENMFWYRQDPGLGLRLIYFSYDVKMKEKGDIPEGYSVSREKKERFSLILESASTNQTSMYLCASSPPRQGRNQPQHFGDGTRLSIL.

The chain employs TRBV19 and TRBJ2-2; a possible D gene is TRBD2 (5 bases). The CDR3 has 14 residues. V lost 3 bases, J lost 6 bases, and 11 bases lay in between. The V gene's germline CDR1 is LNHDA and CDR2 SQIVND (reference sequence). The CDR3 spells CASSMASFAGELFF. The CDR3 bases are TGTGCCAGTAGTATGGCTAGCTTCGCCGGGGAGCTGTTTTTT. Supplemented by reference TRBV19 and TRBJ2-2, the full variable domain reads DGGITQSPKYLFRKEGQNVTLSCEQNLNHDAMYWYRQDPGQGLRLIYYSQIVNDFQKGDIAEGYSVSREKKESFPLTVTSAQKNPTAFYLCASSMASFAGELFFGEGSRLTVL.

This chain joins TRBV5-1 and TRBJ2-2, with D unresolved. The length of the CDR3 is 14 residues. The V gene lost 0 bases and the J gene lost 2 bases, with 5 bases spanning the gap. Germline V gene lookup returns CDR1 SGHRS and CDR2 YFSETQ. In DNA, the CDR3 is TGCGCCAGCAGCTTGGCCCTAAACACCGGGGAGCTGTTTTTT. This translates into CASSLALNTGELFF.

CDR3: CASSVQSSGGGDTQYF. The CDR3 DNA sequence: TGTGCCAGCAGCGTCCAGTCTAGCGGGGGTGGTGATACGCAGTATTTT. The chain couples TRBV9 to TRBJ2-3; 10 nucleotides match TRBD2. Per germline, CDR1 SGDLS and CDR2 YYNGEE. V was clipped by 2 bases and J by 6 bases; unmatched bases: 9. This CDR3 comprises 16 residues. Looking up the rest from reference TRBV9 and TRBJ2-3 gives the full variable domain: DSGVTQTPKHLITATGQRVTLRCSPRSGDLSVYWYQQSLDQGLQFLIQYYNGEERAKGNILERFSAQQFPDLHSELNLSSLELGDSALYFCASSVQSSGGGDTQYFGPGTRLTVL.

This clone was detected only a few times. One end of the junction is discordant with germline, which a read error may explain. The chain links TRBV29-1 to TRBJ1-5, with D perhaps TRBD1 (6 bases). Germline V lookup: CDR1 SQVTM, CDR2 ANQGSEA. CDR3 length: 11 residues. Here the CDR3 reads CSVRTDQRQHF. For the CDR3, the DNA is TGCAGCGTCAGGACAGACCAGCGCCAGCATTTT.

This clone was found once. This chain joins TRBV5-8 and TRBJ2-5; D is ambiguous. The ends were cut back, 2 bases at V and 5 bases at J, with 10 bases in the middle. The CDR3 length is 13 residues. The germline V gene has CDR1 SGHTS and CDR2 YDEGEE. The CDR3, as DNA: TGTGCCAGCAGCTTAAGGTTGAGGGAGACCCAGTACTTC. Translated: CASSLRLRETQYF.

J is TRBJ2-1 and V is TRBV19; D call uncertain. CDR1 is LNHDA and CDR2 is SQIVND in the germline V gene (reference sequence). The germline V and J ends were trimmed by 4 bases and 7 bases, with 11 bases remaining between them. The CDR3 is 13 amino acids. The DNA for the CDR3 is TGTGCCAGTAGTACTAGTCCTTGGAATGAGCAGTTCTTC. This encodes CASSTSPWNEQFF.

This clone was detected only once. The chain is built from TRBV24-1 and TRBJ2-5; 9 nucleotides align to TRBD2. CDR1 is KGHDR, CDR2 SFDVKD, per germline. The CDR3 sequence is 15 residues long. Trimming removed 4 bases from V and 2 bases from J; junction bases left unmatched: 4. CDR3 protein: CATSDFTSGQETQYF. CDR3 in DNA: TGTGCCACCAGTGACTTTACTAGCGGGCAAGAGACCCAGTACTTC.